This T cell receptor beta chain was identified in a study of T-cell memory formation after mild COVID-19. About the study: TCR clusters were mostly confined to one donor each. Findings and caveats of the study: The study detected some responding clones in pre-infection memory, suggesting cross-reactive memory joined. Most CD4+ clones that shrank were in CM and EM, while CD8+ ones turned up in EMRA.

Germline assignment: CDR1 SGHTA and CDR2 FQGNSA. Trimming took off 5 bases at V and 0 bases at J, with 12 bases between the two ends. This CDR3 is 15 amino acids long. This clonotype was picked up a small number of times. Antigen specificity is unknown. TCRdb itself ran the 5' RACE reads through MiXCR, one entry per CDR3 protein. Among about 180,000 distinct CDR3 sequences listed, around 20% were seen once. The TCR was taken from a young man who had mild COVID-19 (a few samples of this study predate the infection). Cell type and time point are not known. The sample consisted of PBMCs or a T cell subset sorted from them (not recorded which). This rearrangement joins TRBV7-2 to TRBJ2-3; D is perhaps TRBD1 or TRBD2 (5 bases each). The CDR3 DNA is TGTGCCAGCAGCCTCCGGGACGCGAGCACAGATACGCAGTATTTT. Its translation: CASSLRDASTDTQYF.